What follows is one T cell receptor beta chain and its context. The data were taken from a study of blood T cell repertoires in COVID-19. Study summary: Some COVID-19 samples were acute and others convalescent; all came from the United States, Italy and Spain. PBMCs, B-cell-depleted T cells, or T cells were the source of the cDNA or gDNA that made up the material.

Participants had their cohort set by participant-reported clinical history. Method: immunoSEQ multiplex PCR; TCRdb's copy keeps in-frame clones and lacks some. The table records 200,000 to 300,000 clones, about 83% of them present only once. Germline assignment: CDR1 SGHAT and CDR2 FQNNGV. The CDR3 extends over 13 amino acids. The V and J ends lost 4 bases and 2 bases, in that order; junction bases with no gene match: 1. The specimen sequenced was PBMCs or T cells enriched from blood (not recorded which). J is TRBJ1-1 and V is TRBV11-2; TRBD1 matches at 7 bases. The source is a woman aged 40 to 50 who had been exposed to COVID-19. The CDR3 spells CASSWDSNTEAFF. The CDR3 nucleotides are TGTGCCAGCAGCTGGGACAGCAACACTGAAGCTTTCTTT.